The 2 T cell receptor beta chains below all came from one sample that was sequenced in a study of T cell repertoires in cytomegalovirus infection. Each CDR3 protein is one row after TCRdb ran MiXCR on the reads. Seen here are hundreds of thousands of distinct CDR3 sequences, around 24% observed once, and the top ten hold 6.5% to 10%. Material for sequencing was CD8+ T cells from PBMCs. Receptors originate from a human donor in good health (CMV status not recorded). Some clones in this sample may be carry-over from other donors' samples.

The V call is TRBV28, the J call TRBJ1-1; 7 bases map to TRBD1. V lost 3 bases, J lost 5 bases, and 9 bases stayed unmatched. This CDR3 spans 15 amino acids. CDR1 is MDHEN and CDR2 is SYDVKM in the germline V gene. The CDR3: CASSFREGARTEAFF. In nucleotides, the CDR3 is TGTGCCAGCAGTTTTAGGGAGGGGGCGAGGACTGAAGCTTTCTTT. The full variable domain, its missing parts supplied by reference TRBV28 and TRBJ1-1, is DVKVTQSSRYLVKRTGEKVFLECVQDMDHENMFWYRQDPGLGLRLIYFSYDVKMKEKGDIPEGYSVSREKKERFSLILESASTNQTSMYLCASSFREGARTEAFFGQGTRLTVV.

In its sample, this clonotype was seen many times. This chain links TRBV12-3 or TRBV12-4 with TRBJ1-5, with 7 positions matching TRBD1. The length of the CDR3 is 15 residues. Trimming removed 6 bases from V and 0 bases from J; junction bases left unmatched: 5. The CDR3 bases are TGTGCCAGCAGACAGACAGGGAATAGCAATCAGCCCCAGCATTTT. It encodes CASRQTGNSNQPQHF.